The 31 T cell receptor beta chains given below trace back to one sample, sequenced in a study of blood T cell repertoires in COVID-19. Generated by immunoSEQ multiplex PCR, the TCRdb table keeps only in-frame clones and is missing some. The top ten hold around 6.5% of the sample, which has about 150,000 clones, around 87% seen once. Specimen: peripheral blood. The receptor set was obtained from an elderly man with acute or convalescent COVID-19.

The rearrangement links TRBV3-1 (or the pseudogene TRBV3-2) to TRBJ2-5, with D perhaps matching TRBD2 (6 bases). The CDR3 covers 15 residues. V was clipped by 1 base and J by 2 bases, with 11 bases between them. Germline assignment: CDR1 LGHDT and CDR2 YNNKEL (reference sequence). The CDR3 spells CASSQGTAGQETQYF. In DNA form, the CDR3 reads TGTGCCAGCAGCCAAGGGACCGCGGGGCAAGAGACCCAGTACTTC.

The chain couples TRBV3-1 (or the pseudogene TRBV3-2) to TRBJ1-5; the D is unclear. V was cut by 4 bases and J by 3 bases, with 7 bases left in between. Germline V CDR1 and CDR2: LGHDT, YNNKEL (reference sequence). The CDR3 extends over 13 amino acids. CDR3 loop: CASSPQVNQPQHF. CDR3 nucleotide sequence: TGTGCCAGCAGCCCACAAGTCAATCAGCCCCAGCATTTT.

This rearrangement joins TRBV5-4 to TRBJ1-2; D gene uncertain. This CDR3 has 13 residues. The germline V gene encodes CDR1 SGHNT and CDR2 YYREEE (reference sequence). The V end was cut by 1 base, the J end by 8 bases, with 12 bases between. This CDR3 reads CASSLPSEVGYTF. The CDR3 DNA is TGTGCCAGCAGCTTGCCGAGTGAAGTAGGCTACACCTTC.

The V and J genes are TRBV6-5 and TRBJ1-2; weak D call: TRBD1 (6 bases). This CDR3 has 15 amino acids. Trimming pared 5 bases from V and 2 bases from J, leaving 15 bases between. Per the germline V gene, CDR1 is MNHEY and CDR2 is SVGAGI. The CDR3 sequence is CASSRGIRQNYGYTF. The CDR3 bases are TGTGCCAGCAGTAGGGGGATTCGACAAAACTATGGCTACACCTTC.

V and J are TRBV4-1 and TRBJ1-1; TRBD1 is a possible D gene (6 bases). CDR3 size: 18 residues. Per the germline V gene, CDR1 is MGHRA and CDR2 is YSYEKL. Trimming pared 1 base from V and 1 base from J, leaving 19 bases between. For the CDR3, the DNA is TGCGCCAGCAGCCAAGTATATGGGGCAGGGGACCCGAACACTGAAGCTTTCTTT. The encoded protein is CASSQVYGAGDPNTEAFF.

The chain is built from TRBV27 and TRBJ2-7; 8 bases map to TRBD1. The V and J ends lost 5 bases and 6 bases, in that order; junction bases with no gene match: 12. The CDR3 totals 15 residues. The germline CDR1 and CDR2 sequences are MNHEY and SMNVEV (reference sequence). CDR3 protein: CASSPGHRGVAEQYF. DNA of the CDR3: TGTGCCAGCAGTCCGGGACACAGGGGGGTGGCCGAGCAGTACTTC.

As to this clone: The sample contains more than one DNA sequence encoding this CDR3. The chain recombines TRBV18 with TRBJ1-1; a possible D gene is TRBD1 (6 bases). The V gene lost 3 bases and the J gene lost 1 base, with 9 bases spanning the gap. The CDR3 runs to 14 residues. Germline V gives CDR1 KGHSH, CDR2 LQKENI. The CDR3 loop reads CASSPGQTNTEAFF. The CDR3 DNA follows: TGTGCCAGCTCACCTGGACAGACGAACACTGAAGCTTTCTTT. Filled out from reference TRBV18 and TRBJ1-1, the complete variable domain reads NAGVMQNPRHLVRRRGQEARLRCSPMKGHSHVYWYRQLPEEGLKFMVYLQKENIIDESGMPKERFSAEFPKEGPSILRIQQVVRGDSAAYFCASSPGQTNTEAFFGQGTRLTVV.

The chain uses TRBV28 and TRBJ1-4, with no clear D. V was trimmed by 8 bases and J by 0 bases, leaving 7 bases between them. Per the germline V gene, CDR1 is MDHEN and CDR2 is SYDVKM. There are 13 residues in the CDR3. For the CDR3, the DNA is TGTGCCAGCGGAGGCGCAACTAATGAAAAACTGTTTTTT. Protein sequence: CASGGATNEKLFF.

The rearrangement uses TRBV6-6 and TRBJ1-6, with 7 bases identical to TRBD1. The CDR3 sequence is 13 residues long. Looked up from germline, CDR1 is MNHNY and CDR2 is SVGAGI (reference sequence). The V segment lost 7 bases and the J segment 4 bases; nucleotides outside the gene matches: 1. The CDR3 DNA sequence: TGTGCCAGCAAGGGACAGTATAATTCACCCCTCCACTTT. The encoded protein is CASKGQYNSPLHF.

This clone has a single count. This sequence joins TRBV3-1 (or the pseudogene TRBV3-2) and TRBJ2-5, with D possibly being TRBD2 (6 bases). Trimming cost V 2 bases and J 4 bases, with 11 bases left between them. The CDR3 has 14 residues. CDR1 and CDR2 from the germline V gene are LGHDT and YNNKEL (reference sequence). CDR3 loop: CASSQPGGVETQYF. In nucleotides, the CDR3 is TGTGCCAGCAGCCAACCAGGAGGGGTAGAGACCCAGTACTTC.

This rearrangement joins TRBV24-1 to TRBJ2-5; 7 bases map to TRBD1. Germline CDR1 is KGHDR and CDR2 is SFDVKD. The CDR3 has 17 residues. V trimming: 0 bases; J trimming: 1 base; junction bases outside the gene matches: 7. CDR3 DNA: TGTGCCACCAGTGATTTGAGGGACAGTGGTATCCAAGAGACCCAGTACTTC. The encoded protein is CATSDLRDSGIQETQYF.

The chain has TRBV30 and TRBJ2-1; D remains unclear. The CDR3 spans 14 residues. Looked up from germline, CDR1 is GTSNPN and CDR2 is SVGIG (reference sequence). Trimming took 2 bases from V and 0 from J, leaving 8 bases between them. CDR3 sequence reads: CAWSPSDSYNEQFF. The CDR3 bases are TGTGCCTGGAGTCCGAGCGACTCCTACAATGAGCAGTTCTTC.

The V call is TRBV5-1, the J call TRBJ2-3; 10 bases match TRBD2. Trimming removed 4 bases from V and 0 bases from J; junction bases left unmatched: 2. In germline, CDR1 is SGHRS, CDR2 YFSETQ. This CDR3 spans 15 amino acids. The CDR3 DNA sequence: TGCGCCAGCAGCGGGGGACTAGCGAGCACAGATACGCAGTATTTT. Protein: CASSGGLASTDTQYF.

This chain uses TRBV5-1 with TRBJ2-3; 12 nucleotides match TRBD2. The CDR3 has 18 amino acids. CDR1 and CDR2 (germline): SGHRS, YFSETQ. V gave up 0 bases and J gave up 4 bases; unmatched junction bases: 9. The CDR3 reads CASSLEPSGGVIPDTQYF. In DNA form, the CDR3 reads TGCGCCAGCAGCTTGGAGCCTAGCGGGGGGGTCATCCCAGATACGCAGTATTTT.

The rearrangement uses TRBV12-3 or TRBV12-4 and TRBJ2-4; perhaps TRBD1 as D (6 bases). Trimming removed 10 bases at V and 7 bases at J, with 11 bases between. CDR3 length: 11 amino acids. The CDR3 sequence is CATKGENIQYF. Here the CDR3 DNA reads TGTGCCACGAAGGGGGAGAACATTCAGTACTTC.

V is TRBV25-1 and J is TRBJ1-1; no reliable D call. This CDR3 region has 12 residues. Germline CDR1 reads MGHDK; CDR2 reads SYGVNS. V was trimmed by 4 bases and J by 7 bases, leaving 10 bases between them. CDR3 DNA: TGTGCCAGCAGTGGACTAAACTTTGAAGCTTTCTTT. This gives the protein CASSGLNFEAFF.

The chain uses TRBV19 and TRBJ2-5; D call uncertain. V was pared by 4 bases and J by 2 bases, with 11 bases between. Germline V gene sequence: CDR1 LNHDA, CDR2 SQIVND (reference sequence). The CDR3 has 14 amino acids. The CDR3 region has the DNA TGTGCCAGTAGTAAGTCTGGGCTACAAGAGACCCAGTACTTC. Residues: CASSKSGLQETQYF.

The count of this clone is one. V gene TRBV18 combines with J gene TRBJ1-1, with D tentatively TRBD1 (5 bases). The CDR3 spans 14 residues. Germline lookup yields CDR1 KGHSH and CDR2 LQKENI. Trimming shortened V by 0 bases and J by 4 bases, and 9 bases separated the two germline ends. Written as DNA, the CDR3 is TGTGCCAGCTCACCACCGTCGGGGGGCACTGAAGCTTTCTTT. Protein product: CASSPPSGGTEAFF.

This clone is a singleton in its sample. The J gene is TRBJ2-7, the V gene TRBV29-1, with 8 nucleotides matching TRBD2. CDR1 and CDR2 from the germline V gene are SQVTM and ANQGSEA. The CDR3 runs 15 residues. The V segment lost 2 bases and the J segment 3 bases; nucleotides outside the gene matches: 9. The chain's CDR3 is CSVELPGRGYYEQYF. CDR3 bases: TGCAGCGTTGAACTCCCCGGGAGGGGGTACTACGAGCAGTACTTC.

The chain is built from TRBV6-6 and TRBJ2-5; D is unclear. Germline V gives CDR1 MNHNY, CDR2 SVGAGI (reference sequence). This CDR3 comprises 13 residues. V gave up 6 bases and J gave up 7 bases, with 15 bases separating them. The CDR3 spells CASSLPAPPTQYF. The CDR3 DNA reads as TGTGCCAGCAGCCTACCCGCCCCCCCGACCCAGTACTTC.

The chain joins TRBV7-2 to TRBJ2-1, with TRBD2 identical over 12 bases. J was trimmed by 6 bases and V by 3 bases; bases with no gene match: 3. The CDR3 sequence is 15 residues long. Germline values: CDR1 SGHTA, CDR2 FQGNSA. This CDR3 reads CASSFTSGGSNEQFF. The CDR3 DNA reads as TGTGCCAGCAGCTTTACTAGCGGGGGGTCCAATGAGCAGTTCTTC.

The CDR3 sequence is CAWSPGQNNEKLFF. DNA of the CDR3: TGTGCCTGGAGTCCAGGACAGAATAATGAAAAACTGTTTTTT. The chain links TRBV30 to TRBJ1-4; a possible D gene is TRBD1 (6 bases). The CDR3 loop spans 14 amino acids. Germline CDR1 and CDR2: GTSNPN and SVGIG (reference sequence). Trimming shortened V by 2 bases and J by 4 bases, and 11 bases separated the two germline ends. Filled out from reference TRBV30 and TRBJ1-4, the complete variable domain reads SQTIHQWPATLVQPVGSPLSLECTVEGTSNPNLYWYRQAAGRGLQLLFYSVGIGQISSEVPQNLSASRPQDRQFILSSKKLLLSDSGFYLCAWSPGQNNEKLFFGSGTQLSVL.

The rearrangement links TRBV28 to TRBJ1-5; possibly TRBD1 for D (6 bases). Germline CDR1 reads MDHEN; CDR2 reads SYDVKM. There are 18 residues in the CDR3. Trimming took 5 bases from V and 0 from J, leaving 20 bases between them. The CDR3 coding sequence is TGTGCCAGCAGTGGGCCGACAGGTATTCCTTATAGCAATCAGCCCCAGCATTTT. It translates to CASSGPTGIPYSNQPQHF.

The chain joins TRBV6-5 to TRBJ2-3; tentative D call: TRBD1 (5 bases). Trimming pared 7 bases from V and 2 bases from J, leaving 13 bases between. The CDR3 is made up of 14 amino acids. In germline, CDR1 is MNHEY, CDR2 SVGAGI. The CDR3 loop reads CASKGVSVTDTQYF. DNA for the CDR3: TGTGCCAGCAAAGGGGTTTCAGTCACAGATACGCAGTATTTT.

The rearrangement links TRBV5-1 to TRBJ2-7, with D possibly TRBD1 on 5 matching bases. Trimming stripped 3 bases from V and 8 bases from J, with 15 bases between. Germline assignment: CDR1 SGHRS and CDR2 YFSETQ. The length of the CDR3 is 13 residues. CDR3 sequence reads: CASSSDQGNKQYF. The CDR3 DNA sequence: TGCGCCAGCAGCTCCGATCAGGGTAACAAGCAGTACTTC.

The genes are TRBV7-3 and TRBJ2-1; TRBD2 matches at 8 bases. CDR1 SGHTA and CDR2 FQGTGA come from the germline V gene. The CDR3 is made up of 14 amino acids. The junction had 8 bases not matched to a gene; V was cut back by 5 bases and J by 8 bases. DNA for the CDR3: TGTGCCAGCAGCCCCTCCGGGACTAGGGATGAGCAGTTCTTC. Its protein is CASSPSGTRDEQFF.

This chain links TRBV5-5 with TRBJ2-5; D ambiguous. The CDR3 is 14 amino acids. V lost 4 bases, J lost 5 bases, and 15 bases lay in between. CDR1 and CDR2 (germline): SGHKS, YYEKEE (reference sequence). In DNA, the CDR3 is TGTGCCAGCAGCCCCGATAGCCTTTTGGAGACCCAGTACTTC. It specifies CASSPDSLLETQYF.

The rearrangement uses TRBV15 and TRBJ2-1; perhaps TRBD1 as D (6 bases). Germline CDR1 is LNHNV and CDR2 is YYDKDF (reference sequence). V was pared by 0 bases and J by 4 bases, with 10 bases between. The CDR3 has 15 amino acids. CDR3 coding DNA: TGTGCCACCAGCAGAGACCCGACAGGTTACAATGAGCAGTTCTTC. Its translation: CATSRDPTGYNEQFF.

In this sample, this clone turned up once. J is TRBJ2-7 and V is TRBV9, with 8 bases matching TRBD1. J was trimmed by 4 bases and V by 4 bases; bases with no gene match: 7. CDR3 length: 14 residues. Germline lookup yields CDR1 SGDLS and CDR2 YYNGEE. CDR3 nucleotide sequence: TGTGCCAGCAGCCCCCGGACAGGGATGTACGAGCAGTACTTC. Translated, it gives CASSPRTGMYEQYF.

The CDR3 region is CASSPPDRVFWGYTF. CDR3 DNA sequence: TGTGCCAGCTCACCACCGGACAGGGTATTTTGGGGCTACACCTTC. The chain joins TRBV18 to TRBJ1-2, with 8 bases fitting TRBD1. Germline V CDR1 and CDR2: KGHSH, LQKENI. Unmatched junction bases numbered 8, after V lost 0 bases and J lost 8 bases. The CDR3 length is 15 residues.

A word on this clone: Different DNA sequences within this sample yield the same CDR3. The chain links TRBV5-1 to TRBJ1-1; D is ambiguous. Trimming pared 0 bases from V and 0 bases from J, leaving 9 bases between. This CDR3 has 15 residues. The germline CDR1 and CDR2 sequences are SGHRS and YFSETQ. CDR3 nucleotides: TGCGCCAGCAGCTTGGGGCAGACTCTGAACACTGAAGCTTTCTTT. Its protein is CASSLGQTLNTEAFF.